The rows below give T cell receptor beta chains drawn from one sample of a study of cytomegalovirus exposure and HLA in healthy donors. The protocol was immunoSEQ multiplex PCR, while the TCRdb copy is restricted to in-frame clones and leaves out a portion. This table holds 150,000 to 200,000 clones, about 71% found once. The specimen sequenced was PBMCs. These receptors all stem from a woman between 25 and 40 years old in good health and CMV-seronegative. Each CDR3 is given without its conserved first and last residue. The order of the fields is V gene, J gene, clone size, CDR3 protein. Clone size, where shown, is once, few, many, or a class for clones that have expanded.

TRBV6-1	TRBJ2-1	-	ASSIQGGEQF
TRBV13	TRBJ1-3	-	ASSAQDRAMAGNTIY
TRBV12-5	TRBJ1-1	-	ASGLQGNTEAF
TRBV15	TRBJ2-5	-	ATSKVANGRALY
TRBV27	TRBJ2-1	-	ASSPRVSGYNEQF
TRBV29-1	TRBJ2-3	few	SVEGSVTSGTDTQY
TRBV19	TRBJ2-1	few	ASSSGPITNEQF
TRBV5-6	TRBJ1-2	-	ASTPGGGYT
TRBV19	TRBJ2-3	-	ASSRSGHLGTDTQY
TRBV11-2	TRBJ2-3	-	ASSQTVNTDTQY
TRBV4-1	TRBJ2-7	few	ASSQDPVYEQY
TRBV4-2	TRBJ1-1	-	ASSQLTGSTEAF
TRBV5-1	TRBJ2-5	once	ASSRSAGTEETQY
TRBV2	TRBJ1-2	-	ASSEWRSNYGYT
TRBV9	TRBJ1-4	-	ASSPSGSRVNEKLF
TRBV5-6	TRBJ2-7	many	ASSSRGSYEQY
TRBV10-2	TRBJ1-5	-	ASPGANQPQH
TRBV5-1	TRBJ2-5	-	ASSLLYPEGETQY
TRBV2	TRBJ2-1	-	ASRGGTGVYEQF
TRBV5-1	TRBJ1-1	few	ASSWRGTDTEAF
TRBV28	TRBJ2-7	-	ASRTGPAYEQY
TRBV5-1	TRBJ1-5	-	ASRPGQENQPQH
TRBV5-1	TRBJ2-3	-	ASSTGLGDSPDTQY
TRBV7-9	TRBJ2-1	-	ASSLPTGTARDDEQF
TRBV11-2	TRBJ1-2	-	ASNRPGQGAHNGYT
TRBV6-6	TRBJ2-1	-	ASSPGPNEQF
TRBV5-1	TRBJ2-1	-	ASSSGGDLVSYNEQF
TRBV7-6	TRBJ1-1	-	ASSLAREGTEAF
TRBV7-6	TRBJ2-5	once	ASSSPQGTETQY
TRBV6-5	TRBJ2-3	once	ASSPSGPPEDTQY
TRBV28	TRBJ2-2	-	ASIPPRGYTGELF
TRBV5-1	TRBJ2-3	few	ASSLSGGSTDTQY
TRBV28	TRBJ2-5	-	ASSTINLETQY
TRBV15	TRBJ2-5	few	ATSPGLAGETQY
TRBV5-1	TRBJ2-1	-	ASSLLNGPYNEQF
TRBV7-2	TRBJ2-7	-	ASSFSDTHYEQY
TRBV6-6	TRBJ1-4	-	ASSYWASATNEKLF
TRBV28	TRBJ1-5	-	ASSPQGRGQPQH
TRBV6-6	TRBJ2-7	-	ASSPRTGDPEQY
TRBV29-1	TRBJ2-7	-	SVVAYTYEQY
TRBV5-5	TRBJ1-6	-	ASSRAQGRGSPLH
TRBV5-1	TRBJ2-4	few	ASSLAAGTNIQY